The next 29 T cell receptor beta chains were all read from a single sample in a study of OX40 agonist ivuxolimab in advanced cancers. Clones were sequenced by immunoSEQ multiplex PCR, and TCRdb holds only the in-frame ones, with some missing. The sample holds 55,000 to 75,000 clones, 75% to 90% seen once. The input for sequencing was CD4+ or CD8+ T cells sorted from blood, taken in a trial of the OX40 agonist ivuxolimab. These receptors all stem from an adult with an advanced solid tumor such as melanoma, head and neck, liver or kidney cancer.

V and J are TRBV6-6 and TRBJ1-2; D is unclear. The CDR3 totals 12 residues. V was clipped by 2 bases and J by 8 bases, with 9 bases between them. Germline-derived CDR1 and CDR2 are MNHNY and SVGAGI (reference sequence). Written as DNA, the CDR3 is TGTGCCAGCAGTTACCTGGGAGGGGGCTACACCTTC. Residues: CASSYLGGGYTF.

This chain joins TRBV28 and TRBJ2-6; possible D gene TRBD1, 5 bases. Germline V lookup: CDR1 MDHEN, CDR2 SYDVKM. The V and J ends lost 7 bases and 0 bases respectively, with 19 bases between them. The CDR3 runs 18 residues. The CDR3 DNA reads as TGTGCCAGCACCCCAGGGAAATGGAGATACTCTGGGGCCAACGTCCTGACTTTC. It specifies CASTPGKWRYSGANVLTF. Drawing the rest from reference TRBV28 and TRBJ2-6, the complete variable domain is DVKVTQSSRYLVKRTGEKVFLECVQDMDHENMFWYRQDPGLGLRLIYFSYDVKMKEKGDIPEGYSVSREKKERFSLILESASTNQTSMYLCASTPGKWRYSGANVLTFGAGSRLTVL.

The rearrangement uses TRBV5-1 and TRBJ1-1; TRBD1 aligns across 10 bases. Germline loops: CDR1 SGHRS, CDR2 YFSETQ. CDR3 length: 15 amino acids. Unmatched junction bases numbered 2, after V lost 0 bases and J lost 3 bases. The CDR3 region is CASSLAGTGDTEAFF. CDR3 DNA: TGCGCCAGCAGCTTGGCCGGGACAGGGGACACTGAAGCTTTCTTT.

The V gene is TRBV19, the J gene TRBJ2-1, with TRBD2 matching 11 bases. Unmatched junction bases numbered 11, after V lost 3 bases and J lost 7 bases. Germline V gene sequence: CDR1 LNHDA, CDR2 SQIVND (reference sequence). CDR3 length equals 17 residues. DNA of the CDR3: TGTGCCAGTAGTATGAGGGGTAGCGGGAGGGGCCCGAATGAGCAGTTCTTC. This sequence encodes CASSMRGSGRGPNEQFF.

J is TRBJ2-5 and V is TRBV18; TRBD1 aligns across 7 bases. With 6 bases clipped from V and 4 bases from J, the junction kept 8 bases outside the gene matches. Germline loops: CDR1 KGHSH, CDR2 LQKENI. CDR3 size: 14 residues. The CDR3 DNA is TGTGCCAGCTCTCGAGGGACAGTTAGAGAGACCCAGTACTTC. Its protein product is CASSRGTVRETQYF.

The chain couples TRBV6-6 to TRBJ1-1; 7 nucleotides align to TRBD1. Germline V CDR1 and CDR2: MNHNY, SVGAGI (reference sequence). The V gene end was trimmed by 7 bases and the J gene end by 4 bases; junction bases not matched to a gene: 12. The length of the CDR3 is 15 residues. CDR3 protein: CASNYETGRGTEAFF. CDR3 DNA sequence: TGTGCCAGCAACTATGAGACAGGGAGGGGCACTGAAGCTTTCTTT.

The rearrangement links TRBV7-8 to TRBJ1-6; D is uncertain. V was trimmed by 1 base and J by 7 bases, leaving 11 bases between them. Germline CDR1 SGHVS, CDR2 FQNEAQ. CDR3 length: 15 amino acids. The CDR3 reads CASSLDKVPNSPLHF. The CDR3 bases are TGTGCCAGCAGCTTAGACAAGGTCCCGAATTCACCCCTCCACTTT.

CDR3 sequence reads: CASSRDRGSTNEKLFF. The CDR3 DNA reads TGTGCCAGCAGTAGGGACAGGGGGTCAACTAATGAAAAACTGTTTTTT. The chain couples TRBV28 to TRBJ1-4; 11 nucleotides align to TRBD1. Trimming took 5 bases from V and 0 from J; bases not matched to a gene: 2. CDR3 size: 16 residues. CDR1 is MDHEN, CDR2 SYDVKM, per germline.

This chain uses TRBV7-9 with TRBJ1-1; D remains ambiguous. Germline loops: CDR1 SEHNR, CDR2 FQNEAQ (reference sequence). The CDR3 length is 12 residues. Trimming removed 6 bases from V and 1 base from J, with 6 bases in between. The DNA of the CDR3 is TGTGCCAGCAGTAGAGAGAACACTGAAGCTTTCTTT. Amino acid sequence: CASSRENTEAFF.

This rearrangement joins TRBV19 to TRBJ2-2; TRBD1 matches 7 bases. Trimming cost V 3 bases and J 6 bases; bases outside gene matches: 7. CDR3 length: 15 residues. The germline gives CDR1 LNHDA, CDR2 SQIVND (reference sequence). The DNA for the CDR3 is TGTGCCAGTAGTATTGCAGGGGGACGGCCCGGGGAGCTGTTTTTT. The encoded protein is CASSIAGGRPGELFF.

This sequence joins TRBV28 and TRBJ2-4; D ambiguous. The CDR3 totals 13 residues. Germline CDR1 reads MDHEN; CDR2 reads SYDVKM. The V and J ends lost 10 bases and 4 bases respectively, with 14 bases between them. CDR3 in amino acids: CATFSLSKNIQYF. The CDR3 nucleotides are TGTGCCACCTTCTCCCTAAGTAAAAACATTCAGTACTTC.

The chain combines TRBV5-1 with TRBJ2-5; a weak D match, TRBD2 (6 bases). V shed 2 bases and J shed 5 bases, with 16 bases lying between them. CDR3 length: 15 amino acids. Germline lookup yields CDR1 SGHRS and CDR2 YFSETQ. This chain's CDR3 is CASSFHGTYKETQYF. CDR3 bases: TGCGCCAGCAGCTTCCACGGGACTTACAAGGAGACCCAGTACTTC.

This clone was picked up a small number of times. The same CDR3 is also encoded by other DNA sequences in this sample. The V and J genes are TRBV28 and TRBJ1-2; unclear D gene. V was clipped by 4 bases and J by 4 bases, with 4 bases between them. The CDR3 is made up of 11 amino acids. Germline V gene sequence: CDR1 MDHEN, CDR2 SYDVKM. The CDR3 coding sequence is TGTGCCAGCAGTTCGCGCTATGGCTACACCTTC. Translation: CASSSRYGYTF.

The chain carries TRBV28 and TRBJ2-3; weak D call: TRBD1 (5 bases). The germline V gene has CDR1 MDHEN and CDR2 SYDVKM. CDR3 length: 17 residues. V lost 1 base and J 2 bases, leaving 16 bases between the germline ends. The CDR3 sequence is CASSLSARADDTDTQYF. For the CDR3, the DNA is TGTGCCAGCAGTTTATCAGCCAGGGCGGACGACACAGATACGCAGTATTTT.

The chain is built from TRBV6-5 and TRBJ1-1; 10 bases agree with TRBD1. V lost 5 bases and J lost 10; bases outside the gene matches: 7. Germline CDR1 and CDR2: MNHEY and SVGAGI. The CDR3 consists of 13 residues. This CDR3 is CASSPRQGAAAFF. In nucleotides, the CDR3 is TGTGCCAGCAGTCCTCGACAGGGGGCTGCAGCTTTCTTT.

The CDR3 protein is CASSKRKGSKTNQPQHF. In nucleotides, the CDR3 is TGTGCCAGCAGCAAAAGAAAGGGGAGTAAAACCAATCAGCCCCAGCATTTT. The chain recombines TRBV21-1 with TRBJ1-5. TRBV21-1 constitutes a pseudogene. The CDR3 contains 17 residues.

The chain uses TRBV21-1 and TRBJ1-4; TRBD1, the D gene given by the table, was not confirmed from the DNA. TRBV21-1 constitutes a pseudogene. The CDR3 sequence is 15 residues long. CDR3 sequence reads: CASSSCDRVDEKLFF. The CDR3 DNA reads TGTGCCAGCAGCTCGTGTGACAGGGTTGATGAAAAACTGTTTTTT.

Here the CDR3 reads CASSESWKASGRDLNTGELFF. CDR3 in DNA: TGCGCCAGCAGTGAGTCGTGGAAGGCTAGCGGGAGAGATTTGAACACCGGGGAGCTGTTTTTT. The chain links TRBV10-1 to TRBJ2-2; 10 bases fit TRBD2. Germline V lookup: CDR1 WNHNN, CDR2 SYGVQD (reference sequence). The CDR3 length is 21 residues. The J segment lost 1 base and the V segment lost 0 bases, leaving 14 bases of the junction unmatched.

The chain joins TRBV5-4 to TRBJ1-3; tentative D call: TRBD1 (5 bases). Germline V gene lookup returns CDR1 SGHNT and CDR2 YYREEE (reference sequence). This CDR3 region has 16 residues. V was pared by 4 bases and J by 0 bases, with 14 bases between. The CDR3 spells CASSLPGPNSGNTIYF. As DNA, the CDR3 is TGTGCCAGCAGCCTGCCGGGACCCAACTCTGGAAACACCATATATTTT.

The chain employs TRBV7-9 and TRBJ1-3, with 8 nucleotides matching TRBD1. CDR3 length: 16 amino acids. Trimming cost V 1 base and J 3 bases; bases outside gene matches: 5. The germline CDR1 and CDR2 sequences are SEHNR and FQNEAQ (reference sequence). Written as DNA, the CDR3 is TGTGCCAGCAGCTTAGGAGGGGGGACAGGTGGAAACACCATATATTTT. Amino acids: CASSLGGGTGGNTIYF.

The chain has TRBV9 and TRBJ1-2; a weak D match, TRBD1 (6 bases). CDR1 and CDR2 (germline): SGDLS, YYNGEE. The ends were cut back, 3 bases at V and 0 bases at J, with 15 bases in the middle. This CDR3 region has 16 residues. The CDR3 protein is CASSEISGVPNYGYTF. CDR3 DNA sequence: TGTGCCAGCAGCGAAATATCAGGGGTACCTAACTATGGCTACACCTTC.

This chain connects TRBV28 to TRBJ2-2; 8 bases align to TRBD2. The CDR3 runs to 14 residues. The trim removed 7 bases at V and 2 bases at J, leaving 3 bases unmatched. The germline V gene encodes CDR1 MDHEN and CDR2 SYDVKM. CDR3 sequence: CASKTSVNTGELFF. The CDR3, as DNA: TGTGCCAGCAAGACTAGCGTAAACACCGGGGAGCTGTTTTTT.

This rearrangement joins TRBV6-6 to TRBJ1-1; D is perhaps TRBD1 (5 bases). V lost 6 bases to trimming and J lost 11 bases, with 19 bases between them. Germline CDR1 and CDR2: MNHNY and SVGAGI (reference sequence). This CDR3 has 13 residues. CDR3: CASRSLREQEAFF. DNA of the CDR3: TGTGCCAGCAGATCACTTCGAGAACAGGAGGCTTTCTTT.

A remark on this clone: Germline and junction disagree at one end, which may indicate a read error. This specimen includes other DNA sequences encoding the same CDR3. This sequence joins TRBV14 and TRBJ2-7; maybe TRBD2 (6 bases). This CDR3 region has 16 residues. CDR1 and CDR2 from the germline V gene are SGHDN and FVKESK. This chain's CDR3 is CASSQHAGRSSYEQYF. The CDR3, as DNA: TGTGCCAGCAGCCAACATGCGGGGAGGAGCTCCTACGAGCAGTACTTT.

The rearrangement joins TRBV2 to TRBJ2-3; unclear D gene. Germline CDR1 SNHLY, CDR2 FYNNEI. The V end lost 4 bases, the J end lost 9 bases, and 14 bases lay between the germline ends. The CDR3 is made up of 13 amino acids. CDR3 amino acids: CASSVSMAETQYF. The CDR3 DNA follows: TGTGCCAGCAGTGTCTCGATGGCGGAGACGCAGTATTTT.

This clone is a singleton in its sample. The chain combines TRBV7-3 with TRBJ2-6; D not certain. The CDR3 runs to 15 residues. Trimming stripped 3 bases from V and 2 bases from J, with 8 bases between. Germline V lookup: CDR1 SGHTA, CDR2 FQGTGA. The CDR3 spells CASSFAHPGANVLTF. The CDR3 nucleotides are TGTGCCAGCAGCTTCGCACATCCTGGGGCCAACGTCCTGACTTTC.

Concerning this clone: The junction departs from germline at one end; a sequencing error may be responsible. Other DNA sequences within the sample encode an identical CDR3. The V gene is TRBV7-9, the J gene TRBJ1-5; possible D gene TRBD1, 5 bases. Germline V gene data show CDR1 as SEHNR and CDR2 as FQNEAQ (reference sequence). This CDR3 contains 14 residues. The CDR3 coding sequence is TGTGCCAGCAGCTTAGCTGGGGGGTATCAGCCCCAACATTTT. It yields the protein CASSLAGGYQPQHF.

This rearrangement joins TRBV28 to TRBJ1-2, with 7 bases that match TRBD1. This CDR3 is 14 amino acids long. The V gene's germline CDR1 is MDHEN and CDR2 SYDVKM. V trimming: 5 bases; J trimming: 5 bases; junction bases outside the gene matches: 8. This chain's CDR3 is CASSDRDRGYGYTF. The CDR3, as DNA: TGTGCCAGCAGTGACCGGGACAGAGGGTATGGCTACACCTTC.

This clone was found once. The V gene is TRBV30, the J gene TRBJ1-3; 9 bases are a match to TRBD1. This CDR3 region has 17 residues. With 2 bases clipped from V and 4 bases from J, the junction kept 12 bases outside the gene matches. The germline gives CDR1 GTSNPN, CDR2 SVGIG (reference sequence). The CDR3 here is CAWSQVGDRVQGNTIYF. In DNA, the CDR3 is TGTGCCTGGAGTCAAGTGGGGGACAGGGTCCAAGGAAACACCATATATTTT.